The entry below gives a single TCR beta chain sequence along with its context. In its sample, this clonotype was seen a few times. Its antigen has not been determined. Nothing much larger sits one base from this clone, and base qualities are not available. This sample was taken from a study of T-cell memory formation after mild COVID-19 (dated by TCRdb to the early 2020s). Looking at the study overall: Most TCR sequence clusters were specific to one of the two donors. In a couple of donors, T-cell clones that expanded and contracted after mild COVID-19 were tracked by sequencing TCRalpha and TCRbeta repertoires over time. The cohort was made up of two young adult volunteers, one female and one male, who were previously healthy. The study at large found these results: Contracting CD4+ clones turned up mainly in the CM and EM memory subsets, whereas EMRA was where CD8+ clones were enriched. Balanced CD4/CD8 phenotypes were observed for clones contracting from day 15 to 85, whereas a bias towards CD4+ was observed for a second wave of clones expanding from day 15 to 37. Some responding clones were detected in pre-infection memory, suggesting pre-existing cross-reactive memory T cells joined the SARS-CoV-2 response. SARS-CoV-2 specificity of the second-wave clones peaking on day 37 was not confirmed. Only a couple of mild cases were covered in the study, and larger cohorts including severe cases with pre-infection samples were considered necessary.

Ficoll-Paque density gradient centrifugation was used to isolate PBMCs. The instrument given in TCRdb is Illumina NovaSeq 6000. TCRalpha and TCRbeta cDNA libraries were built by 5'RACE with constant-segment primers, adding sample barcodes and unique molecular identifiers. Trizol reagent was used to extract RNA from every sample. Libraries were amplified in two PCR steps, with a second sample barcode and Illumina TruSeq adapters added in the second step. Sequencing of the libraries was done on an Illumina NovaSeq, producing 2 x 150 bp paired-end reads. As for the authors' bioinformatics: With migec v1.2.7, reads were demultiplexed and then collapsed into UMI-guided consensus sequences. Using mixcr v2.1.11, UMI consensuses were aligned to TRA and TRB V and J templates and then assembled into clonotypes. Clonotypes were classified as expanded or contracted when called significant by both edgeR and NoisET, with noise models trained on biological replicates. edgeR calls used a false discovery rate-adjusted p below 0.01 and a log2 fold-change threshold of 1. As an exploratory analysis of dynamics, max-normalized trajectories of the 1000 most abundant clonotypes were examined with PCA combined with hierarchical clustering. Separately sequenced CD4+ and CD8+ repertoires were used to assign a CD4 or CD8 phenotype to each responding clone. In-frame beta chains were kept once TCRdb had trimmed the public reads at Q25 with fastp and called clones with MiXCR. Each record represents a unique CDR3 protein, reported with the most common genes and DNA among its rows. The V and J calls come from TCRdb's annotation, not from the publication. This sample holds just over 200,000 distinct CDR3 sequences; over 7.5% were observed only once. The top ten hold around 3.3% of the sample.

The germline V gene yields SGHRS for CDR1 and YFSETQ for CDR2. The germline V end is reduced by 3 bases and the J end by 2 bases; junction bases left unmatched: 4. From cysteine to phenylalanine, the CDR3 is 14 amino acids long. Kept here is only the CDR3 DNA, which spans 42 bases and is read in frame from base 1. Sequences were obtained from PBMCs or a T cell subset sorted from them (not recorded which). The chain couples TRBV5-1 to TRBJ2-5; 7 bases in the junction line up with TRBD2. This TCR came from a man aged 18 to 30 who had mild COVID-19 (a few samples of this study predate the infection). The sample titles of this study are shuffled in the database, so cell type and time point are left out; the donor was told from shared clones. The CDR3 amino acid sequence is: CASSSGTKQETQYF. The nucleotide sequence is given as TGCGCCAGCAGCTCCGGGACTAAACAAGAGACCCAGTACTTC.